The rows below give T cell receptor beta chains drawn from one sample of a study of blood T cells in healthy people across ages. TCRdb used MiXCR to reprocess the 5' RACE reads, holding one entry per CDR3 protein. The sample lists 650,000 to 800,000 distinct CDR3 sequences, 40% to 50% occurring once. The source material was blood. The receptors derive from a man between 60 and 75 years old in good health. CDR3s include the opening cysteine and the closing phenylalanine or tryptophan. The D gene is left open where the match is weak. Expanded clones get a size class; other rows say once, few or many, or leave the size out.

V gene: TRBV12-3/TRBV12-4; D gene: NA; clone size: NA; J gene: TRBJ2-2; CDR3 protein: CASREDLSGELFF; CDR3 DNA: TGTGCCAGCAGGGAGGACTTGTCCGGGGAGCTGTTTTTT
V gene: TRBV27; D gene: NA; clone size: NA; J gene: TRBJ2-1; CDR3 protein: CASSFGRFSYNEQFF; CDR3 DNA: TGTGCCAGCAGTTTCGGGAGATTCTCCTACAATGAGCAGTTCTTC
V gene: TRBV19; D gene: NA; clone size: NA; J gene: TRBJ2-5; CDR3 protein: CASSDSWGETQYF; CDR3 DNA: TGTGCCAGTAGTGACTCCTGGGGGGAGACCCAGTACTTC
V gene: TRBV20-1; D gene: NA; clone size: few; J gene: TRBJ2-3; CDR3 protein: CSASTGGIRADTQYF; CDR3 DNA: TGCAGTGCTAGTACGGGGGGCATTCGCGCAGATACGCAGTATTTT
V gene: TRBV12-3/TRBV12-4; D gene: TRBD1; clone size: NA; J gene: TRBJ1-1; CDR3 protein: CASSFGTGGAGAFF; CDR3 DNA: TGTGCCAGCAGTTTCGGGACAGGGGGCGCGGGGGCTTTCTTT
V gene: TRBV24-1; D gene: NA; clone size: NA; J gene: TRBJ2-3; CDR3 protein: CATRRGESTDTQYF; CDR3 DNA: TGTGCCACCAGGCGGGGCGAGAGCACAGATACGCAGTATTTT
V gene: TRBV20-1; D gene: TRBD1; clone size: NA; J gene: TRBJ1-2; CDR3 protein: CSAIRSSTGGPHGYTF; CDR3 DNA: TGCAGTGCTATCAGGAGTTCGACAGGGGGCCCCCATGGCTACACCTTC
V gene: TRBV9; D gene: TRBD1; clone size: NA; J gene: TRBJ2-1; CDR3 protein: CASSSPGGAIDEQFF; CDR3 DNA: TGTGCCAGCAGCTCCCCAGGGGGCGCGATCGATGAGCAGTTCTTC
V gene: TRBV7-3; D gene: TRBD1; clone size: few; J gene: TRBJ2-7; CDR3 protein: CASSLTPTGSEQYF; CDR3 DNA: TGTGCCAGCAGCTTAACTCCGACAGGGTCCGAGCAGTACTTC
V gene: TRBV20-1; D gene: NA; clone size: NA; J gene: TRBJ1-1; CDR3 protein: CSARTQGETEAFF; CDR3 DNA: TGCAGTGCTAGAACTCAGGGTGAGACTGAAGCTTTCTTT
V gene: TRBV7-2; D gene: TRBD1; clone size: NA; J gene: TRBJ1-1; CDR3 protein: CASSFGTDREAFF; CDR3 DNA: TGTGCCAGCAGCTTCGGGACAGACCGTGAAGCTTTCTTT
V gene: TRBV27; D gene: TRBD1; clone size: few; J gene: TRBJ2-2; CDR3 protein: CASSLTGTGWQAGELFF; CDR3 DNA: TGTGCCAGCAGTTTAACCGGGACAGGGTGGCAGGCCGGGGAGCTGTTTTTT
V gene: TRBV7-2; D gene: NA; clone size: NA; J gene: TRBJ1-4; CDR3 protein: CASSLNSNEKLFF; CDR3 DNA: TGTGCCAGCAGCTTAAACAGTAATGAAAAACTGTTTTTT